This T cell receptor (beta chain) appears in the sequencing data of a study of blood T cells in healthy people across ages. The V gene end was trimmed by 4 bases and the J gene end by 1 base; junction bases not matched to a gene: 6. From germline, CDR1 is SGHRS and CDR2 YFSETQ. The CDR3 covers 17 residues. A J-beta primer mix and a sample-barcoded 5' primer were used in a second PCR of about 7 to 12 cycles. TCRdb re-called the 5' RACE reads with MiXCR, one entry per CDR3 protein. The repertoire holds under 2,000,000 distinct CDR3 sequences, about 50% seen once, with 2.1% in the top ten. The origin of this receptor is a woman in her thirties or forties in good health. Sequencing was performed on blood. The V call is TRBV5-1, the J call TRBJ2-6; 9 nucleotides match TRBD1. For the CDR3, the DNA is TGCGCCAGCAGCGGGGGGACAGGGCCATCTGGGGCCAACGTCCTGACTTTC. This encodes CASSGGTGPSGANVLTF.